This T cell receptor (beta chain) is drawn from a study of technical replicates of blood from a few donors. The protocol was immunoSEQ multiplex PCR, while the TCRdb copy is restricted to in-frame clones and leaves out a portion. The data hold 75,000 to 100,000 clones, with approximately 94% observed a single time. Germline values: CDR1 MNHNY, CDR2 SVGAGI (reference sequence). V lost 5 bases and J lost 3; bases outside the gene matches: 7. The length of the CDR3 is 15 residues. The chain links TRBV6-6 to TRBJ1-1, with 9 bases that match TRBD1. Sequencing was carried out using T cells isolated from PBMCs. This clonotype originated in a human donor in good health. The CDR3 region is CASSTPDRGDTEAFF. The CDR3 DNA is TGTGCCAGCAGTACACCGGACAGGGGAGACACTGAAGCTTTCTTT.